One TCR beta chain is described in this entry. CDR1 is SGHDT, CDR2 YYEEEE, per germline. The CDR3 extends over 16 amino acids. The V end lost 0 bases, the J end lost 2 bases, and 15 bases lay between the germline ends. This sample is drawn from a study of T cell changes during pregnancy in multiple sclerosis. Only in-frame clones appear in the TCRdb table, and some are missing; sequencing was by immunoSEQ multiplex PCR. The table includes about 32,000 clones, 89% detected once. The material sequenced was CD8+ T cells from peripheral blood mononuclear cells, taken in the first trimester of pregnancy. The chain combines TRBV5-6 with TRBJ2-7; D unresolved. This TCR was recovered from a female donor with multiple sclerosis, enrolled in a pregnancy study. CDR3 protein: CASSLAFVVPPYEQYF. The CDR3 DNA is TGTGCCAGCAGCTTGGCCTTCGTAGTCCCACCCTACGAGCAGTACTTC.